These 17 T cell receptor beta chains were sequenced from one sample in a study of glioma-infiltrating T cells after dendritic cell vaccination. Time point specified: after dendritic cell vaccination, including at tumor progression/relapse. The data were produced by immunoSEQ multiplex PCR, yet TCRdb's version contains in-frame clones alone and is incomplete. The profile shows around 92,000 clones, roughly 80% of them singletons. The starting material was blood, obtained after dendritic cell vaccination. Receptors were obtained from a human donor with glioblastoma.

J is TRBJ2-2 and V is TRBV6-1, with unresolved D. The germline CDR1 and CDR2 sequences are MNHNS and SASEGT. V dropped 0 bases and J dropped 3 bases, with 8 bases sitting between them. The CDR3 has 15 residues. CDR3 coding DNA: TGTGCCAGCAGTGAAGCCAGAATGGACACCGGGGAGCTGTTTTTT. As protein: CASSEARMDTGELFF.

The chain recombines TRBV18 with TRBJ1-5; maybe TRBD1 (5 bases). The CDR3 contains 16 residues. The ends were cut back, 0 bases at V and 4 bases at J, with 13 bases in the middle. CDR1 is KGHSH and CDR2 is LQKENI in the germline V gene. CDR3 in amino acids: CASSPPSGGGNQPQHF. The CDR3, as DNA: TGTGCCAGCTCACCACCGTCCGGGGGAGGAAATCAGCCCCAGCATTTT.

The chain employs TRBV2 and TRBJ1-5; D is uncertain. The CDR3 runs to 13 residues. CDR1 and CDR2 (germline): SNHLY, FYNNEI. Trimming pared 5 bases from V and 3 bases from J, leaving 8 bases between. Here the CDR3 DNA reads TGTGCCAGCAGTAGCGGTCCCAATCAGCCCCAGCATTTT. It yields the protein CASSSGPNQPQHF.

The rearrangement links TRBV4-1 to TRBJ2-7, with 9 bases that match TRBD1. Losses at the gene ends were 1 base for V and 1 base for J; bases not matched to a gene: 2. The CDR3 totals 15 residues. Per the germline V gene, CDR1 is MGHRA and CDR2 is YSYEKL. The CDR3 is CASSQAGTGSYEQYF. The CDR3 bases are TGCGCCAGCAGCCAAGCCGGGACAGGGTCCTACGAGCAGTACTTC.

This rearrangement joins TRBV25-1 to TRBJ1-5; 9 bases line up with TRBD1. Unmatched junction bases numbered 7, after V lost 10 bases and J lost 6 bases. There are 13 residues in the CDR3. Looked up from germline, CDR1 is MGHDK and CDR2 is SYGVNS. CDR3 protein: CATGQGGSQPQHF. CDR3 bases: TGTGCCACGGGACAGGGAGGATCTCAGCCCCAGCATTTT.

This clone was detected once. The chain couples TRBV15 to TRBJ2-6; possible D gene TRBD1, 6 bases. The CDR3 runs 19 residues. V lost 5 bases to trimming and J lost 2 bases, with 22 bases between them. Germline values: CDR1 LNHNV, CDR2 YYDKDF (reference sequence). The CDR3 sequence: CATSVERAIRTAGANVLTF. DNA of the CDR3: TGTGCCACCAGCGTCGAAAGGGCTATTAGGACAGCTGGGGCCAACGTCCTGACTTTC. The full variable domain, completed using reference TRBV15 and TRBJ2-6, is DAMVIQNPRYQVTQFGKPVTLSCSQTLNHNVMYWYQQKSSQAPKLLFHYYDKDFNNEADTPDNFQSRRPNTSFCFLDIRSPGLGDTAMYLCATSVERAIRTAGANVLTFGAGSRLTVL.

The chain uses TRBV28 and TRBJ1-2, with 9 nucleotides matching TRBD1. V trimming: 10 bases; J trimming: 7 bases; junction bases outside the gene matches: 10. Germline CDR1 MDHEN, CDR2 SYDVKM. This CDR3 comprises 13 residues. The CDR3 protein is CATRKQGASGYTF. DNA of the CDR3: TGTGCCACACGCAAACAGGGGGCGAGTGGCTACACCTTC.

The CDR3 here is CASRGSGAYEQYF. The CDR3 DNA is TGTGCCAGCAGGGGTAGCGGGGCCTACGAGCAGTACTTC. The V call is TRBV2, the J call TRBJ2-7, with 8 bases matching TRBD2. This CDR3 contains 13 residues. The junction had 3 bases not matched to a gene; V was cut back by 6 bases and J by 2 bases. From germline, CDR1 is SNHLY and CDR2 FYNNEI. Based on the CDR3 plus reference TRBV2 and TRBJ2-7, the full variable domain is EPEVTQTPSHQVTQMGQEVILRCVPISNHLYFYWYRQILGQKVEFLVSFYNNEISEKSEIFDDQFSVERPDGSNFTLKIRSTKLEDSAMYFCASRGSGAYEQYFGPGTRLTVT.

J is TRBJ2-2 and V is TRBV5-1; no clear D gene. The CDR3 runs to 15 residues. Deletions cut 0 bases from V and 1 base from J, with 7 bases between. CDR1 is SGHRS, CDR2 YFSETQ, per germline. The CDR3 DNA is TGCGCCAGCAGCTTGGGGGCCAAGAACACCGGGGAGCTGTTTTTT. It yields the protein CASSLGAKNTGELFF. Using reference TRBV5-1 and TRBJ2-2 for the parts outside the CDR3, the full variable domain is KAGVTQTPRYLIKTRGQQVTLSCSPISGHRSVSWYQQTPGQGLQFLFEYFSETQRNKGNFPGRFSGRQFSNSRSEMNVSTLELGDSALYLCASSLGAKNTGELFFGEGSRLTVL.

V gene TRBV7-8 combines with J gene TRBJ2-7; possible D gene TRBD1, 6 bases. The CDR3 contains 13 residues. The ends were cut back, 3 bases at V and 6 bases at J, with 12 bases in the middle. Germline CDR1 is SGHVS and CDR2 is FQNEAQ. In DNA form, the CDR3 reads TGTGCCAGCAGCTTTCAGGGGTTGAGCGAGCAGTACTTC. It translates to CASSFQGLSEQYF.

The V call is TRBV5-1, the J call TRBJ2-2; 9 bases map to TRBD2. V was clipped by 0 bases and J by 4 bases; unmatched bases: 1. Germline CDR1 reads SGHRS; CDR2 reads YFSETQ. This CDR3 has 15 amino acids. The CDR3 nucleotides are TGCGCCAGCAGCTTGGTAGCGGGAGTCACCGGGGAGCTGTTTTTT. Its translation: CASSLVAGVTGELFF.

CDR3 sequence: CSVVLAGTGELFF. The CDR3 DNA is TGCAGCGTTGTACTAGCGGGAACTGGGGAGCTGTTTTTT. V usage is TRBV29-1 and J usage is TRBJ2-2; 10 nucleotides match TRBD2. Germline-derived CDR1 and CDR2 are SQVTM and ANQGSEA. The CDR3 length is 13 residues. Losses at the gene ends were 4 bases for V and 8 bases for J; bases not matched to a gene: 4.

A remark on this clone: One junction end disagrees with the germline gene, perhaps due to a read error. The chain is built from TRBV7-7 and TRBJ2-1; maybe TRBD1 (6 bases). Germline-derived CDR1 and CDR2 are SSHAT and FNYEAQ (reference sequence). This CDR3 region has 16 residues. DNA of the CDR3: TGTGCTAGCAGCCTCCGGCTGAGGGGGTTTGACAATGAGCAGTTCTTC. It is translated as CASSLRLRGFDNEQFF.

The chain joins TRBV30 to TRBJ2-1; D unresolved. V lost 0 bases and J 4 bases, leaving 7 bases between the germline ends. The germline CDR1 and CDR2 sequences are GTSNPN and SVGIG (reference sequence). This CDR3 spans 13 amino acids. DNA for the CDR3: TGTGCCTGGAGTGTAGCCAATTACAATGAGCAGTTCTTC. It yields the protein CAWSVANYNEQFF. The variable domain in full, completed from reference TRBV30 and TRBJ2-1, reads SQTIHQWPATLVQPVGSPLSLECTVEGTSNPNLYWYRQAAGRGLQLLFYSVGIGQISSEVPQNLSASRPQDRQFILSSKKLLLSDSGFYLCAWSVANYNEQFFGPGTRLTVL.

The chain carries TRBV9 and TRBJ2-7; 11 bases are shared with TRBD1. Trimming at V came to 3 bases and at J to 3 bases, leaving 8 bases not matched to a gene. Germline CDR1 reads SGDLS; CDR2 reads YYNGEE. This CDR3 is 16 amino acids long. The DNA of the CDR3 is TGTGCCAGCAGCGCCGGCCACGGGACAGGGGGCTACGAGCAGTACTTC. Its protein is CASSAGHGTGGYEQYF. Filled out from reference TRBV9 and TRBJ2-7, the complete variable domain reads DSGVTQTPKHLITATGQRVTLRCSPRSGDLSVYWYQQSLDQGLQFLIQYYNGEERAKGNILERFSAQQFPDLHSELNLSSLELGDSALYFCASSAGHGTGGYEQYFGPGTRLTVT.

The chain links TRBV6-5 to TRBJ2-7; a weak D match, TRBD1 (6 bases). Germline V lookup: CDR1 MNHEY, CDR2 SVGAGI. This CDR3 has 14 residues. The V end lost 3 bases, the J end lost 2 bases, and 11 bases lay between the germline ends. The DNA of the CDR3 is TGTGCCAGCAGTTATCGCCCAGGGGCCTACGAGCAGTACTTC. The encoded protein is CASSYRPGAYEQYF.

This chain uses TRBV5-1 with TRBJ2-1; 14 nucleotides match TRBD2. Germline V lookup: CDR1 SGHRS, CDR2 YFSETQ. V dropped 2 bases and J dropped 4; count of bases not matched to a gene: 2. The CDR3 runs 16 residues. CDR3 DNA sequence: TGCGCCAGCAGCTTAGGACTAGCGGGGGGATACAATGAGCAGTTCTTC. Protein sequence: CASSLGLAGGYNEQFF. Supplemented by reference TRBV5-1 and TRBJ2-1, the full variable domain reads KAGVTQTPRYLIKTRGQQVTLSCSPISGHRSVSWYQQTPGQGLQFLFEYFSETQRNKGNFPGRFSGRQFSNSRSEMNVSTLELGDSALYLCASSLGLAGGYNEQFFGPGTRLTVL.